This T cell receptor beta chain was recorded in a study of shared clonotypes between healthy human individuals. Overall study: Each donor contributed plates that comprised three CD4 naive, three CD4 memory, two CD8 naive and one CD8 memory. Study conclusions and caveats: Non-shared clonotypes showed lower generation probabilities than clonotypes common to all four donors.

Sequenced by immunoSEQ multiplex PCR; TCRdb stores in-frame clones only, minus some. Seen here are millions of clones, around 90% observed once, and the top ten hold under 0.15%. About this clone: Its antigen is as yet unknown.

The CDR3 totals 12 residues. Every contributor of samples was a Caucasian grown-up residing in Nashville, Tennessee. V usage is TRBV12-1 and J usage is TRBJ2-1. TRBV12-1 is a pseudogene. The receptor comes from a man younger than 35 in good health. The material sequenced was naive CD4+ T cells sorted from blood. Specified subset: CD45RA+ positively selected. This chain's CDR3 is CASRQSTNEQFF. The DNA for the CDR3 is TGTGCCAGCAGGCAATCGACCAATGAGCAGTTCTTC.